This T cell receptor delta chain is drawn from a study of γδ T cells in repeated Plasmodium falciparum infection. TCRdb fed the multiplex PCR reads into CATT to redo clone calling. The profile shows around 86,000 delta-chain clones, roughly 1.4% of them singletons. Many counts were recorded for this clone. A far larger clone is only one base removed, so a read error is likely. This sample also contains other DNA sequences that code for the same CDR3. V was clipped by 0 bases and J by 7 bases; unmatched bases: 15. CDR1 and CDR2 (germline): TSWWSYY, QGS. The CDR3 has 18 residues. Flow sorting of PBMC yielded separate Vgamma9/Vdelta2+ and Vdelta2-negative gammadelta T cell populations for bulk repertoire analysis.

The chain combines TRDV1 with TRDJ1; 9 bases match TRDD3. This TCR was sampled from a pool of human donors (malaria-infected and uninfected, not separated). The sequencing input was gamma-delta T cells from blood. CDR3 region: CALGELSYWGTPYSKLIF. As DNA, the CDR3 is TGTGCTCTTGGGGAACTGTCCTACTGGGGGACACCCTATAGTAAACTCATCTTT.